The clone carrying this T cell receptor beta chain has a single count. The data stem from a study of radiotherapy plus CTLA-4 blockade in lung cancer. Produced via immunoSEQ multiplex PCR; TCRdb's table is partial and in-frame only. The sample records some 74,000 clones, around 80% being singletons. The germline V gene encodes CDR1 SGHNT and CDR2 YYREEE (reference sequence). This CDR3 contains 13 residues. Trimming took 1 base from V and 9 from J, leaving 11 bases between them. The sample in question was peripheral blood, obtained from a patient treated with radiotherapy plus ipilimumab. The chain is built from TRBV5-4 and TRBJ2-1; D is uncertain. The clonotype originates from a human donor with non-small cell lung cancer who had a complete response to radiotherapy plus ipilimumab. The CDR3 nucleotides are TGTGCCAGCAGCTTGCTAGGCTCCGGTGAGCAGTTCTTC. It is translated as CASSLLGSGEQFF.